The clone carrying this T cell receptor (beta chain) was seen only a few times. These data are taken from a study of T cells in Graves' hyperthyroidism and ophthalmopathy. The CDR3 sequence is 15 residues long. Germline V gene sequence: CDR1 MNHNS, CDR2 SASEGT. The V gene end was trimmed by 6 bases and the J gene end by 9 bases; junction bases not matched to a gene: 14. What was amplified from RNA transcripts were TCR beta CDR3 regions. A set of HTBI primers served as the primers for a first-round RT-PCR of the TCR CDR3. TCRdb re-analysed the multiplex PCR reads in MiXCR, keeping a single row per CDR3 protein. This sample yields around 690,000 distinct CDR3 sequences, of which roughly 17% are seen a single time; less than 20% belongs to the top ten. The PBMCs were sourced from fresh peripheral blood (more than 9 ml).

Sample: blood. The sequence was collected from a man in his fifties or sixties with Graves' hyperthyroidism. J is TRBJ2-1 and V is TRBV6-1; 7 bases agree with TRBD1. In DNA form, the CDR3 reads TGTGCCAGCAGCGATACAGGGGTCCCTTTTGGTGAGCAGTTCTTC. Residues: CASSDTGVPFGEQFF.